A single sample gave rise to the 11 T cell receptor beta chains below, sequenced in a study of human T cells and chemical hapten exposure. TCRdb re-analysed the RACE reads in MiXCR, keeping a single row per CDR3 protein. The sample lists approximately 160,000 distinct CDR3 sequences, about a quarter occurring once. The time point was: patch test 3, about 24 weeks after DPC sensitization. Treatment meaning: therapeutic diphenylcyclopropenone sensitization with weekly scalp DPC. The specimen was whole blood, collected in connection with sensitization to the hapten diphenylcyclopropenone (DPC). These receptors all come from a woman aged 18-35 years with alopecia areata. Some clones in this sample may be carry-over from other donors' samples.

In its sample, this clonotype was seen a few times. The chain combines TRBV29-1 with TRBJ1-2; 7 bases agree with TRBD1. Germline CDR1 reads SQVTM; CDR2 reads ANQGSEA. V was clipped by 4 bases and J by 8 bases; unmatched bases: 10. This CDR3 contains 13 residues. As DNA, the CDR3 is TGCAGCGTTGGGGGACAGTGGGGCGGAGGCTACACCTTC. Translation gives CSVGGQWGGGYTF.

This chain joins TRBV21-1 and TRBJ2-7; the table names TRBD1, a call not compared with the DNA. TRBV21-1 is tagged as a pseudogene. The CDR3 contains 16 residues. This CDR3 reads CASSKRGNGPTYEQYF. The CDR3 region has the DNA TGTGCCAGCAGCAAACGGGGGAACGGGCCGACCTACGAGCAGTACTTC.

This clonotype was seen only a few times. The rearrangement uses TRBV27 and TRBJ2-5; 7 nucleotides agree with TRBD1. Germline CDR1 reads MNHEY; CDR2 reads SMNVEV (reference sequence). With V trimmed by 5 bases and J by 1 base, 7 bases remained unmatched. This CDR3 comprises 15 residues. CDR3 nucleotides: TGTGCCAGCAGTAGCTGGGACAGCTCCCAAGAGACCCAGTACTTC. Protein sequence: CASSSWDSSQETQYF.

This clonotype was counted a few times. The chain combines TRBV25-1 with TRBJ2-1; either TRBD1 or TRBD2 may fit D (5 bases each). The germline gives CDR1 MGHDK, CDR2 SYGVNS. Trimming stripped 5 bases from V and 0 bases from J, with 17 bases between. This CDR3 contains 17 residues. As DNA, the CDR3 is TGTGCCAGCAGTCACGGGGCCCGGGTTAGCTCCTACAATGAGCAGTTCTTC. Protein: CASSHGARVSSYNEQFF.

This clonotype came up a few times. The CDR3 here is CSVDTGQTNYGYTF. As DNA, the CDR3 is TGCAGCGTTGACACCGGACAGACGAACTATGGCTACACCTTC. V is TRBV29-1 and J is TRBJ1-2; maybe TRBD1 (6 bases). The V and J ends lost 3 bases and 2 bases respectively, with 13 bases between them. The CDR3 has 14 residues. The germline CDR1 and CDR2 sequences are SQVTM and ANQGSEA.

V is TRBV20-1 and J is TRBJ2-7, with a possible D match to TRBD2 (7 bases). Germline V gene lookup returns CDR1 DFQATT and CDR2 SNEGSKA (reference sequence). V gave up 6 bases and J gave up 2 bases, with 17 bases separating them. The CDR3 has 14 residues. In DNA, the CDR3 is TGCAGTGCGGTCGGGGGGCTCGACCCCTACGAGCAGTACTTC. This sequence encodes CSAVGGLDPYEQYF.

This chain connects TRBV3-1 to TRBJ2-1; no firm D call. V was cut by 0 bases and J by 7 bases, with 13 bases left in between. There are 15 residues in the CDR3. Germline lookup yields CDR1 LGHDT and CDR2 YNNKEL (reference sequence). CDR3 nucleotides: TGTGCCAGCAGCCAAGATGTAGGCAATACGAATGAGCAGTTCTTC. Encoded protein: CASSQDVGNTNEQFF.

CDR3 sequence: CSAPGQGASGELFF. The CDR3 coding sequence is TGCAGCGCCCCGGGACAGGGGGCGTCGGGGGAGCTGTTTTTT. The chain combines TRBV29-1 with TRBJ2-2; 12 bases align to TRBD1. The CDR3 length is 14 residues. The J segment lost 8 bases and the V segment lost 7 bases, leaving 8 bases of the junction unmatched. The germline V gene has CDR1 SQVTM and CDR2 ANQGSEA.

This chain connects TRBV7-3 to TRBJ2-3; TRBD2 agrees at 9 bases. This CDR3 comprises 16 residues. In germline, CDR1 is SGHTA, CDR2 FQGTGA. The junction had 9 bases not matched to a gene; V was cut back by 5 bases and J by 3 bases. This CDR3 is CASSLAGGGGTDTQYF. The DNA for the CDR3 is TGTGCCAGCAGCCTCGCGGGGGGGGGAGGTACAGATACGCAGTATTTT.

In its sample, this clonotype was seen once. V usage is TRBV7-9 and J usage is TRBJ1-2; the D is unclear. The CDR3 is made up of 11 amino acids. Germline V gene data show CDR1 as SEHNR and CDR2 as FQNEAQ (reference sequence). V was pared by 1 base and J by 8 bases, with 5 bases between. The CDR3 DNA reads TGTGCCAGCAGCTTAGTCGAAGGCTACACCTTC. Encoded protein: CASSLVEGYTF.

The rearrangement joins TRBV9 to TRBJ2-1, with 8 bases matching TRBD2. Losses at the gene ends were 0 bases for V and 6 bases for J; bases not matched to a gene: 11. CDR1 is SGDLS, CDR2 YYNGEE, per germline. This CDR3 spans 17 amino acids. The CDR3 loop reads CASSVAGAGGNFNEQFF. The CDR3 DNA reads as TGTGCCAGCAGCGTAGCGGGGGCGGGAGGTAATTTCAATGAGCAGTTCTTC. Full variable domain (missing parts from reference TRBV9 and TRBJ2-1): DSGVTQTPKHLITATGQRVTLRCSPRSGDLSVYWYQQSLDQGLQFLIQYYNGEERAKGNILERFSAQQFPDLHSELNLSSLELGDSALYFCASSVAGAGGNFNEQFFGPGTRLTVL.